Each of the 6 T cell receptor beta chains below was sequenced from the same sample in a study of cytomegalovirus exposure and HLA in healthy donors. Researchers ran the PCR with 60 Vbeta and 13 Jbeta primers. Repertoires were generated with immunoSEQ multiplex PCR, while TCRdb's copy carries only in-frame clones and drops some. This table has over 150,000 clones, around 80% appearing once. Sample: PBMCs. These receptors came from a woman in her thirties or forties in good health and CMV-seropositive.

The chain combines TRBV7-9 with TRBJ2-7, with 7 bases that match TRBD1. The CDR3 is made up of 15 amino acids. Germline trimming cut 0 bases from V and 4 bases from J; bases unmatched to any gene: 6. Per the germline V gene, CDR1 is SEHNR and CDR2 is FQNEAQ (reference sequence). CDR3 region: CASSLAQGRGYEQYF. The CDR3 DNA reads TGTGCCAGCAGCTTAGCTCAGGGCAGGGGGTACGAGCAGTACTTC.

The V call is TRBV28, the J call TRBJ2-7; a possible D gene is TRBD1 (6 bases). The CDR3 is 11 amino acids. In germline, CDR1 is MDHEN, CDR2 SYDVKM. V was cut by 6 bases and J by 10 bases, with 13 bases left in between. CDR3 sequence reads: CASRDNRDQYF. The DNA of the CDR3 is TGTGCCAGCAGGGATAACAGGGACCAGTACTTC.

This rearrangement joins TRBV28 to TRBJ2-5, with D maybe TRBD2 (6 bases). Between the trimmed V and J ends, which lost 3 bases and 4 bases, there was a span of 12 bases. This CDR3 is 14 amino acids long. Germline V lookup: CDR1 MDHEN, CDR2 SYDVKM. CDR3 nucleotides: TGTGCCAGCAGTTTGATCGGGAGTGGAGAGACCCAGTACTTC. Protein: CASSLIGSGETQYF.

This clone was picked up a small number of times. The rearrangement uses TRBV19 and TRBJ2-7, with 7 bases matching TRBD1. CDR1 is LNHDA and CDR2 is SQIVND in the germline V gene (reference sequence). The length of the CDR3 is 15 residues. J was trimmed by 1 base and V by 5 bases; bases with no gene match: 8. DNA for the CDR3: TGTGCCAGTAGTGTGGACAAGGGACAGTCCTACGAGCAGTACTTC. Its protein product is CASSVDKGQSYEQYF.

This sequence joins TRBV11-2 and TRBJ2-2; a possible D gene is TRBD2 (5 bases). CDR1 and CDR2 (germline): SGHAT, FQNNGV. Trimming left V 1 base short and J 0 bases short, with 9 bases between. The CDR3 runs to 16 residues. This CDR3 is CASSLARTSNTGELFF. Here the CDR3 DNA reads TGTGCCAGCAGCTTAGCAAGGACTTCGAACACCGGGGAGCTGTTTTTT.

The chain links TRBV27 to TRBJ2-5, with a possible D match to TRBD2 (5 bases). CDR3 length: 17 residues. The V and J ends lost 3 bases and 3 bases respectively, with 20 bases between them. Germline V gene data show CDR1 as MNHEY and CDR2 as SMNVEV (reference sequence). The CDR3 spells CASSFASPVGVEETQYF. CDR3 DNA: TGTGCCAGCAGTTTCGCTAGCCCGGTCGGAGTGGAAGAGACCCAGTACTTC.